The 20 T cell receptor beta chains listed next were all sequenced from one sample in a study of neurological immune-mediated disorders. TCRdb reanalysed the 5' RACE reads using MiXCR and keeps one entry per CDR3 protein. The sample has more than 45,000 distinct CDR3 sequences; approximately 4% are singletons. Input material: PBMCs. These TCRs come from a woman aged 25 to 39 with multiple sclerosis.

This clonotype was detected a few times. With a much larger clone just one base away, this may be a read error. V is TRBV20-1 and J is TRBJ1-2, with D hard to call. CDR3 length: 13 amino acids. Trimming took 3 bases from V and 7 from J, leaving 15 bases between them. CDR1 and CDR2 (germline): DFQATT, SNEGSKA (reference sequence). The CDR3 loop is CSARRERAGGYTF. CDR3 nucleotides: TGCAGTGCTAGGAGGGAAAGGGCTGGTGGCTACACCTTC.

The sample holds many counts of this clonotype. The rearrangement joins TRBV5-1 to TRBJ1-6; D remains unclear. V gave up 0 bases and J gave up 0 bases, with 7 bases separating them. Per the germline V gene, CDR1 is SGHRS and CDR2 is YFSETQ. The CDR3 covers 16 residues. CDR3 region: CASSLGPSSYNSPLHF. DNA of the CDR3: TGCGCCAGCAGCTTGGGTCCGAGCTCCTATAATTCACCCCTCCACTTT.

In this sample, this clonotype turned up a few times. This chain joins TRBV20-1 and TRBJ2-7, with D maybe TRBD2 (5 bases). CDR3 length: 14 amino acids. Per germline, CDR1 DFQATT and CDR2 SNEGSKA (reference sequence). V shed 2 bases and J shed 2 bases, with 13 bases lying between them. Here the CDR3 reads CSARNPGKTYEQYF. DNA of the CDR3: TGCAGTGCTAGAAATCCGGGAAAGACCTACGAGCAGTACTTC.

This clonotype was counted at least ten times. This chain links TRBV7-9 with TRBJ1-3; D is unclear. From germline, CDR1 is SEHNR and CDR2 FQNEAQ (reference sequence). CDR3 length equals 13 residues. V was pared by 10 bases and J by 0 bases, with 10 bases between. The CDR3 region has the DNA TGTGCCATCCCGCGGAGCTCTGGAAACACCATATATTTT. It codes for CAIPRSSGNTIYF.

Regarding this clonotype: Sequence at one end of the junction differs from germline and may be a read error. V and J are TRBV6-5 and TRBJ1-6; the match to TRBD1 covers 7 bases. The germline gives CDR1 MNHEY, CDR2 SVGAGI. The CDR3 has 15 amino acids. The CDR3 DNA reads TGTGCCAGCAGACAGGGGTTGTCCTATAATTCACCCCTCAACTTT. Translated, it gives CASRQGLSYNSPLNF.

The table lists this clonotype with many counts. V is TRBV7-3 and J is TRBJ2-5; 10 bases line up with TRBD2. V lost 5 bases to trimming and J lost 0 bases; unmatched junction nucleotides: 6. CDR3 length: 16 amino acids. Germline CDR1 reads SGHTA; CDR2 reads FQGTGA. CDR3 coding DNA: TGTGCCAGCAGCCCCCGGACTAGCGGTTACCAAGAGACCCAGTACTTC. It specifies CASSPRTSGYQETQYF.

This clonotype was seen a few times. The chain has TRBV11-1 and TRBJ2-7; perhaps TRBD2 as D (6 bases). Germline CDR1 is SGHAT and CDR2 is FQDESV (reference sequence). Trimming removed 6 bases at V and 7 bases at J, with 19 bases between. The CDR3 has 14 amino acids. The DNA of the CDR3 is TGTGCCAGCAGTACCGGGACTCCCGGGATAGAGCAGTACTTC. This sequence encodes CASSTGTPGIEQYF.

This clonotype has at least ten counts. The chain links TRBV29-1 to TRBJ2-5; no reliable D call. This CDR3 contains 12 residues. Germline CDR1 SQVTM, CDR2 ANQGSEA. Between the trimmed V and J ends, which lost 4 bases and 5 bases, there was a span of 11 bases. The CDR3 DNA follows: TGCAGCGTTGCGGTCGGCCAGGAGACCCAGTACTTC. It is translated as CSVAVGQETQYF.

In this sample, this clonotype is large. The J gene is TRBJ2-7, the V gene TRBV4-1; TRBD1 or TRBD2 may be the D gene (5 bases each). This CDR3 contains 15 residues. Trimming pared 0 bases from V and 3 bases from J, leaving 12 bases between. The germline V gene encodes CDR1 MGHRA and CDR2 YSYEKL. This CDR3 is CASSQDKGTGYEQYF. CDR3 coding DNA: TGCGCCAGCAGCCAAGACAAGGGGACCGGCTACGAGCAGTACTTC.

This clonotype was observed at least ten times. This chain joins TRBV5-4 and TRBJ2-7, with 10 bases matching TRBD2. CDR1 is SGHNT and CDR2 is YYREEE in the germline V gene (reference sequence). J lost 3 bases, V lost 4 bases, and 19 bases had no gene match. This CDR3 contains 19 residues. The CDR3 region is CASSPPGGAGGSGLYEQYF. CDR3 in DNA: TGTGCCAGCAGCCCCCCCGGAGGAGCGGGAGGGAGCGGGCTCTACGAGCAGTACTTC.

The V call is TRBV7-3, the J call TRBJ2-2, with D tentatively TRBD1 or TRBD2 (5 bases each). The CDR3 has 15 amino acids. Germline V gives CDR1 SGHTA, CDR2 FQGTGA. Trimming left V 5 bases short and J 9 bases short, with 19 bases between. The CDR3 here is CASSPDISGVRELFF. CDR3 nucleotides: TGTGCCAGCAGCCCGGACATAAGCGGCGTCCGGGAGCTGTTTTTT.

V is TRBV5-1 and J is TRBJ1-1; D is undetermined. V lost 7 bases and J 5 bases, leaving 15 bases between the germline ends. The germline V gene has CDR1 SGHRS and CDR2 YFSETQ. The CDR3 runs to 13 residues. The CDR3: CASRQRGETEAFF. CDR3 nucleotide sequence: TGCGCCAGCCGACAACGGGGTGAGACTGAAGCTTTCTTT. The full variable domain, in which reference TRBV5-1 and TRBJ1-1 provide the parts outside the CDR3, is KAGVTQTPRYLIKTRGQQVTLSCSPISGHRSVSWYQQTPGQGLQFLFEYFSETQRNKGNFPGRFSGRQFSNSRSEMNVSTLELGDSALYLCASRQRGETEAFFGQGTRLTVV.

This clonotype showed up many times. The chain couples TRBV9 to TRBJ2-2, with D perhaps being TRBD1 or TRBD2 (5 bases each). Germline values: CDR1 SGDLS, CDR2 YYNGEE. The CDR3 runs to 12 residues. Trimming cost V 7 bases and J 4 bases, with 8 bases left between them. The CDR3 protein is CASGGVTGELFF. CDR3 sequence (DNA): TGTGCCAGCGGGGGTGTCACCGGGGAGCTGTTTTTT. Together with reference TRBV9 and TRBJ2-2, the CDR3 gives the full variable domain: DSGVTQTPKHLITATGQRVTLRCSPRSGDLSVYWYQQSLDQGLQFLIQYYNGEERAKGNILERFSAQQFPDLHSELNLSSLELGDSALYFCASGGVTGELFFGEGSRLTVL.

The J gene is TRBJ1-1, the V gene TRBV3-1, with a tentative D call TRBD1 (5 bases). This CDR3 is built from 15 residues. V was shortened by 1 base and J by 1 base, with 10 bases between the two germline ends. Germline CDR1 LGHDT, CDR2 YNNKEL (reference sequence). Here the CDR3 reads CASSQGRGTNTEAFF. The CDR3 nucleotides read TGTGCCAGCAGCCAAGGTCGGGGGACGAACACTGAAGCTTTCTTT.

This clonotype came up many times. The V gene is TRBV6-2 or TRBV6-3, the J gene TRBJ1-4, with 7 bases fitting TRBD1. The CDR3 totals 16 residues. The V segment lost 0 bases and the J segment 8 bases; nucleotides outside the gene matches: 9. The V gene's germline CDR1 is MNHEY and CDR2 SVGEGT. CDR3 DNA sequence: TGTGCCAGCAGTTACTCCGGGACAGAAGACCGAGAAAAACTGTTTTTT. Translation gives CASSYSGTEDREKLFF.

This clonotype showed up many times. The V and J genes are TRBV5-1 and TRBJ2-7; 10 positions agree with TRBD1. CDR1 SGHRS and CDR2 YFSETQ come from the germline V gene. Losses at the gene ends were 4 bases for V and 3 bases for J; bases not matched to a gene: 4. The CDR3 has 14 amino acids. The CDR3 DNA reads TGCGCCAGCAGCCCCCGGACAGGGGGCTACGAGCAGTACTTC. This sequence encodes CASSPRTGGYEQYF.

In its sample, this clonotype was seen many times. The gene calls are TRBV7-6 and TRBJ2-7, with D perhaps TRBD2 (6 bases). CDR1 and CDR2 (germline): SGHVS, FNYEAQ. V shed 5 bases and J shed 6 bases, with 17 bases lying between them. The CDR3 covers 14 residues. CDR3 bases: TGTGCCAGCAGCCCGAGTAGTGGGGGGAGCGAGCAGTACTTC. Protein product: CASSPSSGGSEQYF.

This clonotype was found many times. The chain has TRBV7-3 and TRBJ2-1; 9 nucleotides agree with TRBD2. CDR3 length equals 15 residues. V shed 3 bases and J 7 bases; nucleotides not matched to a gene: 7. Germline V gene data show CDR1 as SGHTA and CDR2 as FQGTGA. CDR3 amino acids: CASSFASGIQNEQFF. DNA of the CDR3: TGTGCCAGCAGCTTTGCTAGCGGGATCCAGAATGAGCAGTTCTTC.

The rearrangement links TRBV20-1 to TRBJ2-3; no clear D gene. V was clipped by 3 bases and J by 2 bases, with 9 bases between them. The CDR3 is 13 residues long. The germline V gene encodes CDR1 DFQATT and CDR2 SNEGSKA (reference sequence). In DNA form, the CDR3 reads TGCAGTGCTAGGGGAATTAACACAGATACGCAGTATTTT. The encoded protein is CSARGINTDTQYF.

This clonotype is judged medium-sized. The gene calls are TRBV6-5 and TRBJ2-3; D uncertain. Looked up from germline, CDR1 is MNHEY and CDR2 is SVGAGI. Trimming took 4 bases from V and 1 from J, leaving 9 bases between them. The CDR3 totals 14 residues. This CDR3 is CASSLGSRTDTQYF. As DNA, the CDR3 is TGTGCCAGCAGTTTGGGGTCCCGCACAGATACGCAGTATTTT.